The 26 T cell receptor beta chains below were found in one sample sequenced in a study of blood T cell repertoires in COVID-19. Data came from immunoSEQ multiplex PCR; TCRdb stores just in-frame clones and leaves some out. The table lists more than 200,000 clones, 86% of them singletons, with about 2.1% in the top ten. The sample taken for sequencing was peripheral blood. Receptors originate from a man aged 30-40 years with active or convalescent COVID-19.

The rearrangement links TRBV7-9 to TRBJ2-6, with 7 bases that match TRBD1. Trimming cost V 6 bases and J 0 bases; bases outside gene matches: 11. The CDR3 extends over 18 amino acids. The germline V gene has CDR1 SEHNR and CDR2 FQNEAQ (reference sequence). The CDR3 nucleotides read TGTGCCAGCAGGATCCCCGGGACAGCCTACTCTGGGGCCAACGTCCTGACTTTC. It encodes CASRIPGTAYSGANVLTF.

This chain connects TRBV14 to TRBJ2-7; perhaps TRBD1 as D (5 bases). With 1 base removed from V and 2 bases from J, the gap between germline ends came to 6 bases. Germline V CDR1 and CDR2: SGHDN, FVKESK. The CDR3 length is 13 residues. The CDR3 is CASSQGGPYEQYF. In DNA form, the CDR3 reads TGTGCCAGCAGCCAAGGGGGCCCCTACGAGCAGTACTTC.

This chain connects TRBV5-1 to TRBJ1-1, with TRBD1 matching over 8 bases. CDR1 is SGHRS, CDR2 YFSETQ, per germline. The CDR3 is made up of 17 amino acids. V trimming: 4 bases; J trimming: 3 bases; junction bases outside the gene matches: 14. The CDR3 DNA is TGCGCCAGCAGCCGACTATCACTACGGACAGGGTACACTGAAGCTTTCTTT. Encoded protein: CASSRLSLRTGYTEAFF.

This rearrangement joins TRBV29-1 to TRBJ1-2, with D perhaps TRBD1 (5 bases). CDR3 length: 12 residues. Per germline, CDR1 SQVTM and CDR2 ANQGSEA. V shed 3 bases and J shed 3 bases, with 8 bases lying between them. CDR3 DNA sequence: TGCAGCGTTGAGGGGCAGGACTATGGCTACACCTTC. Its protein product is CSVEGQDYGYTF.

The chain couples TRBV2 to TRBJ2-5, with 8 positions matching TRBD2. Unmatched junction bases numbered 3, after V lost 7 bases and J lost 5 bases. Germline V CDR1 and CDR2: SNHLY, FYNNEI. The CDR3 is 12 residues long. The CDR3: CASTAGAETQYF. CDR3 sequence (DNA): TGTGCCAGCACAGCGGGGGCGGAGACCCAGTACTTC.

This chain uses TRBV4-2 with TRBJ2-1; 9 positions match TRBD2. V lost 0 bases and J lost 6; bases outside the gene matches: 12. CDR3 size: 18 residues. CDR1 and CDR2 from the germline V gene are LGHNA and YNFKEQ. The CDR3 reads CASSQDGSFGLAINEQFF. DNA for the CDR3: TGTGCCAGCAGCCAAGATGGTTCGTTTGGACTAGCGATCAATGAGCAGTTCTTC.

This clone was detected a few times. The V call is TRBV4-1, the J call TRBJ2-1, with TRBD2 matching 7 bases. The V gene's germline CDR1 is MGHRA and CDR2 YSYEKL. The CDR3 is 15 amino acids. With V trimmed by 6 bases and J by 1 base, 6 bases remained unmatched. The CDR3, as DNA: TGCGCCAGCAGGACCGGACTAGTTTCCTACAATGAGCAGTTCTTC. This translates into CASRTGLVSYNEQFF.

The rearrangement links TRBV6-5 to TRBJ1-3; D is perhaps TRBD1 (5 bases). The germline V gene encodes CDR1 MNHEY and CDR2 SVGAGI. The germline V and J ends were trimmed by 4 bases and 0 bases, with 10 bases remaining between them. This CDR3 is built from 15 residues. CDR3 protein: CASSSRDYSGNTIYF. The CDR3 region has the DNA TGTGCCAGCAGTTCCCGGGACTACTCTGGAAACACCATATATTTT.

The V gene is TRBV15, the J gene TRBJ2-1; 9 bases fit TRBD2. Germline CDR1 is LNHNV and CDR2 is YYDKDF (reference sequence). There are 14 residues in the CDR3. After removal of 4 bases from V and 8 bases from J, the junction contained 6 bases not matched to a gene. The CDR3: CATSTGTSKDEQFF. As DNA, the CDR3 is TGTGCCACCAGCACCGGGACTAGCAAGGATGAGCAGTTCTTC.

The rearrangement links TRBV6-5 to TRBJ2-1, with a possible D match to TRBD2 (5 bases). The length of the CDR3 is 11 residues. Germline CDR1 reads MNHEY; CDR2 reads SVGAGI. Deletions cut 6 bases from V and 9 bases from J, with 9 bases between. CDR3 sequence (DNA): TGTGCCAGCAGCCACGGGGTTGAGCAGTTCTTC. It is translated as CASSHGVEQFF.

J is TRBJ2-3 and V is TRBV11-2; D gene ambiguous. V was trimmed by 5 bases and J by 7 bases, leaving 10 bases between them. The CDR3 has 12 amino acids. Germline V gene lookup returns CDR1 SGHAT and CDR2 FQNNGV. CDR3 in amino acids: CASSAAQNTQYF. CDR3 coding DNA: TGTGCCAGCAGCGCGGCCCAAAATACGCAGTATTTT.

V and J are TRBV5-5 and TRBJ2-2; tentative D call: TRBD1 (6 bases). Germline V gene sequence: CDR1 SGHKS, CDR2 YYEKEE (reference sequence). Trimming took 0 bases from V and 4 from J, leaving 10 bases between them. This CDR3 comprises 15 residues. CDR3 loop: CASSLDRVATGELFF. The CDR3 nucleotides are TGTGCCAGCAGCTTGGACAGGGTGGCCACCGGGGAGCTGTTTTTT.

This chain connects TRBV10-3 to TRBJ1-3, with D possibly being TRBD1 (6 bases). Germline lookup yields CDR1 ENHRY and CDR2 SYGVKD. Trimming left V 0 bases short and J 2 bases short, with 8 bases between. CDR3 length: 15 residues. In DNA form, the CDR3 reads TGTGCCATCAGTGAGTCGGCAGGGGCTGGAAACACCATATATTTT. This encodes CAISESAGAGNTIYF.

The J gene is TRBJ1-1, the V gene TRBV7-3, with D tentatively TRBD1 (6 bases). V lost 5 bases and J 4 bases, leaving 11 bases between the germline ends. CDR3 length equals 13 residues. Germline CDR1 reads SGHTA; CDR2 reads FQGTGA. In DNA form, the CDR3 reads TGTGCCAGCAGCCAACAGGGCGGCACTGAAGCTTTCTTT. Protein product: CASSQQGGTEAFF.

This clone was detected once. The chain employs TRBV4-1 and TRBJ1-4; D perhaps matches TRBD1 (5 bases). CDR1 and CDR2 from the germline V gene are MGHRA and YSYEKL. CDR3 length equals 17 residues. Trimming pared 2 bases from V and 2 bases from J, leaving 15 bases between. The CDR3 DNA follows: TGCGCCAGCAGCCAATTATTGACAGACTCCACTAATGAAAAACTGTTTTTT. Translation: CASSQLLTDSTNEKLFF.

This clone was recorded a few times. V is TRBV12-3 or TRBV12-4 and J is TRBJ2-4, with 7 bases fitting TRBD1. The CDR3 loop spans 13 amino acids. V shed 6 bases and J 7 bases; nucleotides not matched to a gene: 6. CDR3 residues: CASSRTGVNIQYF. CDR3 DNA: TGTGCCAGCAGCCGAACAGGGGTCAACATTCAGTACTTC.

V is TRBV5-5 and J is TRBJ1-5; TRBD1 aligns across 9 bases. The CDR3 is 15 residues long. In germline, CDR1 is SGHKS, CDR2 YYEKEE (reference sequence). J lost 5 bases, V lost 5 bases, and 8 bases had no gene match. CDR3 amino acids: CASRTGTGLDQPQHF. CDR3 nucleotide sequence: TGTGCCAGCAGGACCGGGACAGGGTTGGATCAGCCCCAGCATTTT. Drawing the rest from reference TRBV5-5 and TRBJ1-5, the complete variable domain is DAGVTQSPTHLIKTRGQQVTLRCSPISGHKSVSWYQQVLGQGPQFIFQYYEKEERGRGNFPDRFSARQFPNYSSELNVNALLLGDSALYLCASRTGTGLDQPQHFGDGTRLSIL.

The rearrangement links TRBV12-2 to TRBJ2-3; TRBD1 is the table's D call, not checked against the DNA. TRBV12-2 is a pseudogene segment. This CDR3 is 16 amino acids long. This CDR3 reads CASRTGTTLHPNTQYF. CDR3 coding DNA: TGTGCAAGTCGCACCGGAACGACACTCCACCCTAATACGCAGTATTTT.

V is TRBV6-1 and J is TRBJ2-3; 9 bases agree with TRBD2. The germline CDR1 and CDR2 sequences are MNHNS and SASEGT. This CDR3 spans 15 amino acids. The V segment lost 2 bases and the J segment 4 bases; nucleotides outside the gene matches: 4. DNA for the CDR3: TGTGCCAGCAGTGAACTAGCGGGGTTGGCAGATACGCAGTATTTT. Translating it yields CASSELAGLADTQYF.

V is TRBV12-5 and J is TRBJ1-1, with 12 bases lining up with TRBD1. The germline CDR1 and CDR2 sequences are LGHNT and FRNRAP. CDR3 length: 22 amino acids. The V segment lost 9 bases and the J segment 0 bases; nucleotides outside the gene matches: 26. The CDR3 sequence is CARAKNHYTHPGQGAVNTEAFF. The CDR3 DNA reads as TGTGCTAGGGCAAAGAACCACTACACACACCCGGGACAGGGGGCGGTGAACACTGAAGCTTTCTTT.

The chain joins TRBV7-6 to TRBJ2-3; D is possibly TRBD2 (7 bases). The ends were cut back, 0 bases at V and 4 bases at J, with 11 bases in the middle. From germline, CDR1 is SGHVS and CDR2 FNYEAQ. The CDR3 runs 15 residues. The CDR3 coding sequence is TGTGCCAGCAGCTTAGCGGGGGGGCCTGCAGATACGCAGTATTTT. It translates to CASSLAGGPADTQYF.

The V gene is TRBV11-2, the J gene TRBJ2-7; D may be TRBD2 (5 bases). V was trimmed by 3 bases and J by 4 bases, leaving 16 bases between them. The length of the CDR3 is 15 residues. CDR1 SGHAT and CDR2 FQNNGV come from the germline V gene. CDR3 in DNA: TGTGCCAGCAGCTTCACATCGCCATCGGGGTACGAGCAGTACTTC. Protein: CASSFTSPSGYEQYF. Using reference TRBV11-2 and TRBJ2-7 for the parts outside the CDR3, the full variable domain is EAGVAQSPRYKIIEKRQSVAFWCNPISGHATLYWYQQILGQGPKLLIQFQNNGVVDDSQLPKDRFSAERLKGVDSTLKIQPAKLEDSAVYLCASSFTSPSGYEQYFGPGTRLTVT.

The rearrangement links TRBV30 to TRBJ1-3; no firm D call. The CDR3 contains 15 residues. Germline CDR1 is GTSNPN and CDR2 is SVGIG (reference sequence). Trimming took 2 bases from V and 1 from J, leaving 12 bases between them. The CDR3 sequence: CAWSFGLQSGNTIYF. Here the CDR3 DNA reads TGTGCCTGGAGTTTTGGGCTTCAGTCTGGAAACACCATATATTTT.

The chain employs TRBV10-1 and TRBJ2-3; TRBD2 aligns across 10 bases. V was pared by 3 bases and J by 5 bases, with 8 bases of the junction left unmatched. This CDR3 has 16 residues. In germline, CDR1 is WNHNN, CDR2 SYGVQD (reference sequence). The CDR3 reads CASSDGSGGFIDTQYF. The CDR3 DNA reads TGCGCCAGCAGTGATGGTAGCGGGGGGTTCATAGATACGCAGTATTTT.

A few counts support this clone. CDR3 bases: TGTGCCAGCAGTACGGGACAGGGCAATCAGCCCCAGCATTTT. Translation: CASSTGQGNQPQHF. The chain joins TRBV6-2 or TRBV6-3 to TRBJ1-5; 8 bases are a match to TRBD1. Trimming cost V 5 bases and J 2 bases; bases outside gene matches: 2. In germline, CDR1 is MNHEY, CDR2 SVGEGT. The CDR3 is 14 amino acids.

The chain links TRBV29-1 to TRBJ2-3; weak D call: TRBD1 (6 bases). Deletions cut 0 bases from V and 3 bases from J, with 10 bases between. CDR1 is SQVTM and CDR2 is ANQGSEA in the germline V gene. CDR3 length equals 14 residues. CDR3 in DNA: TGCAGCGTTGAAGATTTGCAGGGGACAGATACGCAGTATTTT. It encodes CSVEDLQGTDTQYF.